A selection of T cell receptor beta chains follows, all from one sample in a study of blood T cell repertoires in COVID-19. The data were produced by immunoSEQ multiplex PCR, yet TCRdb's version contains in-frame clones alone and is incomplete. The sample carries about 220,000 clones, approximately 78% recorded once. What was sequenced was peripheral blood. These receptors were obtained from a woman in her 70s with COVID-19, enrolled during active disease. The conserved cysteine and the conserved F or W are not part of the CDR3 here.

j_call | v_call | cdr3_aa
TRBJ2-3 | TRBV6-5 | ASSQDRGGTQY
TRBJ2-2 | TRBV13 | ASSSYELSRDRGPTGELF
TRBJ1-2 | TRBV5-1 | ASSQDDRVGGYT
TRBJ1-1 | TRBV7-9 | ASSPGGSTEAF
TRBJ2-1 | TRBV14 | ASSQDVVAGLNEQF
TRBJ1-5 | TRBV6-6 | ASRLSQARQPQH
TRBJ1-1 | TRBV10-3 | AISESDNTEAF
TRBJ1-2 | TRBV11-2 | ASSSTGQGMGYGYT
TRBJ2-1 | TRBV5-1 | ASSLVAGGPSEQF
TRBJ1-2 | TRBV4-1 | ASSQEGRGAYGYT
TRBJ1-4 | TRBV6-2/TRBV6-3 | ASSYVDSGELF
TRBJ2-1 | TRBV5-1 | ASSWTGSNEQF
TRBJ1-2 | TRBV28 | ASSLYTGGGYGYT
TRBJ1-1 | TRBV19 | ASSTPTGLNTEAF
TRBJ2-3 | TRBV4-3 | ASSQEVVVAGDTQY
TRBJ1-1 | TRBV2 | ASSWEASAEAF
TRBJ1-1 | TRBV7-9 | ASSARGAGDTEAF
TRBJ1-6 | TRBV10-3 | AISGEANNSPLH
TRBJ1-6 | TRBV7-2 | ASSYRTATHNSPLH
TRBJ2-7 | TRBV30 | AWRPGGGLSYEQY
TRBJ2-3 | TRBV5-8 | ASSLTGGDTDTQY
TRBJ2-1 | TRBV19 | ASSIDHLGPRDSYNEQF
TRBJ2-3 | TRBV6-1 | ASSEYGLAGGPDTQY
TRBJ1-2 | TRBV28 | ASSADRGSHYGYT
TRBJ2-1 | TRBV7-2 | ASSPTSGVWDEQF
TRBJ2-5 | TRBV7-2 | ASSLVGLAGGMETQY
TRBJ2-5 | TRBV10-3 | AIRQSSETQY
TRBJ2-1 | TRBV19 | ASIPWDSSTYNEQF
TRBJ1-2 | TRBV6-2/TRBV6-3 | ASSTPGQGYGYT
TRBJ2-7 | TRBV4-3 | ASSHRGTSGRGNEQY